Sequencing of this T cell receptor (beta chain) was carried out in a study of cytomegalovirus exposure and HLA in healthy donors. V lost 3 bases to trimming and J lost 1 base; unmatched junction nucleotides: 6. The CDR3 extends over 17 amino acids. The V gene's germline CDR1 is MRHNA and CDR2 SNTAGT. Primers: 60 Vbeta forward and 13 Jbeta reverse. In the authors' methods: Among the unique TCR beta chains that a later analysis counted, about 81 million in all, around 11 million were shared. TCRdb keeps only in-frame clones here, not all; method: immunoSEQ multiplex PCR. Clone size and V and J calls were adopted from that table, with D and trimming inferred from the DNA. The clone table shows 30,000 to 40,000 clones, with the ten largest holding around 3.3%.

This chain connects TRBV6-4 to TRBJ2-5; 12 nucleotides line up with TRBD2. The TCR sequence derives from a woman aged 40 to 55 in good health and CMV-seropositive. Sequencing used PBMCs. The CDR3 is CASSEPRLAGAQETQYF. CDR3 DNA sequence: TGTGCCAGCAGTGAACCCAGACTAGCGGGGGCCCAAGAGACCCAGTACTTC.